The rows below give T cell receptor beta chains drawn from one sample of a study of OX40 agonist ivuxolimab in advanced cancers. Clones were read by immunoSEQ multiplex PCR, and TCRdb kept only the in-frame ones, dropping some. This sample yields under 80,000 clones, of which approximately 93% are seen a single time; about 6.6% belongs to the top ten. The source was CD4+ or CD8+ T cells sorted from blood, collected in a trial of the OX40 agonist ivuxolimab. The receptors stem from an adult with an advanced solid tumor such as melanoma, head and neck, liver or kidney cancer. Each CDR3 is given with its conserved first and last residue.

V: TRBV7-2; J: TRBJ2-3; CDR3: CASSPGTSGGGHTDTQYF
V: TRBV11-2; J: TRBJ1-3; CDR3: CASSLSQNTIYF
V: TRBV11-2; J: TRBJ2-3; CDR3: CASSWTGGNTDTQYF
V: TRBV27; J: TRBJ2-3; CDR3: CASSLLGYGDTQYF
V: TRBV11-2; J: TRBJ2-1; CDR3: CASSLGSGRVDEQFF
V: TRBV6-5; J: TRBJ2-1; CDR3: CASSYRGSDEQFF
V: TRBV11-3; J: TRBJ2-1; CDR3: CASSLGLSPSRAPNNNEQFF
V: TRBV7-3; J: TRBJ2-1; CDR3: CASSLSGYEQFF
V: TRBV5-1; J: TRBJ2-1; CDR3: CASSILAGSYNEQFF
V: TRBV19; J: TRBJ2-7; CDR3: CASSAGLGAYEQYF
V: TRBV6-6; J: TRBJ1-2; CDR3: CASSFGREYYGYTF
V: TRBV6-4; J: TRBJ1-4; CDR3: CASSDPLTGQGGNEKLFF
V: TRBV5-1; J: TRBJ2-7; CDR3: CASSETVYEQYF
V: TRBV13; J: TRBJ2-5; CDR3: CASSFRETQYF
V: TRBV4-1; J: TRBJ2-7; CDR3: CASSQDRRDSYEQYF
V: TRBV29-1; J: TRBJ2-1; CDR3: CSVGRTTQHEQFF
V: TRBV6-6; J: TRBJ1-4; CDR3: CASTPWGGRDEKLFF